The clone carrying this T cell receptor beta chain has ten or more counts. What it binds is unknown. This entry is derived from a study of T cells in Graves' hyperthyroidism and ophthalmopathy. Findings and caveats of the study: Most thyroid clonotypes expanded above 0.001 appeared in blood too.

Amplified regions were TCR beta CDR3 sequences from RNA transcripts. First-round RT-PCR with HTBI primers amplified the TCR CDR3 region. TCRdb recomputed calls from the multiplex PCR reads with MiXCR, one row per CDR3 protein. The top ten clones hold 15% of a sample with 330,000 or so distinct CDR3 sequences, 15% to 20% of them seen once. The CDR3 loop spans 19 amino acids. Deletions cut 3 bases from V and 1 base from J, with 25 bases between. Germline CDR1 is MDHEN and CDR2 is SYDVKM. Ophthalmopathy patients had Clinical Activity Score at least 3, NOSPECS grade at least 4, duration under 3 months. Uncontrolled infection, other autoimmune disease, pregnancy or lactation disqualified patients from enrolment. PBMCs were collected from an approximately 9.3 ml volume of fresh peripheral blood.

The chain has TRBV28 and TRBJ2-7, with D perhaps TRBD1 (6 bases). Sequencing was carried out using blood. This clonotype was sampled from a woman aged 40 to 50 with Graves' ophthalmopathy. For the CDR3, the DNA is TGTGCCAGCAGTTTCAACTTAATCCTAACAGGGAATTTTTCCTACGAGCAGTACTTC. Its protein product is CASSFNLILTGNFSYEQYF.